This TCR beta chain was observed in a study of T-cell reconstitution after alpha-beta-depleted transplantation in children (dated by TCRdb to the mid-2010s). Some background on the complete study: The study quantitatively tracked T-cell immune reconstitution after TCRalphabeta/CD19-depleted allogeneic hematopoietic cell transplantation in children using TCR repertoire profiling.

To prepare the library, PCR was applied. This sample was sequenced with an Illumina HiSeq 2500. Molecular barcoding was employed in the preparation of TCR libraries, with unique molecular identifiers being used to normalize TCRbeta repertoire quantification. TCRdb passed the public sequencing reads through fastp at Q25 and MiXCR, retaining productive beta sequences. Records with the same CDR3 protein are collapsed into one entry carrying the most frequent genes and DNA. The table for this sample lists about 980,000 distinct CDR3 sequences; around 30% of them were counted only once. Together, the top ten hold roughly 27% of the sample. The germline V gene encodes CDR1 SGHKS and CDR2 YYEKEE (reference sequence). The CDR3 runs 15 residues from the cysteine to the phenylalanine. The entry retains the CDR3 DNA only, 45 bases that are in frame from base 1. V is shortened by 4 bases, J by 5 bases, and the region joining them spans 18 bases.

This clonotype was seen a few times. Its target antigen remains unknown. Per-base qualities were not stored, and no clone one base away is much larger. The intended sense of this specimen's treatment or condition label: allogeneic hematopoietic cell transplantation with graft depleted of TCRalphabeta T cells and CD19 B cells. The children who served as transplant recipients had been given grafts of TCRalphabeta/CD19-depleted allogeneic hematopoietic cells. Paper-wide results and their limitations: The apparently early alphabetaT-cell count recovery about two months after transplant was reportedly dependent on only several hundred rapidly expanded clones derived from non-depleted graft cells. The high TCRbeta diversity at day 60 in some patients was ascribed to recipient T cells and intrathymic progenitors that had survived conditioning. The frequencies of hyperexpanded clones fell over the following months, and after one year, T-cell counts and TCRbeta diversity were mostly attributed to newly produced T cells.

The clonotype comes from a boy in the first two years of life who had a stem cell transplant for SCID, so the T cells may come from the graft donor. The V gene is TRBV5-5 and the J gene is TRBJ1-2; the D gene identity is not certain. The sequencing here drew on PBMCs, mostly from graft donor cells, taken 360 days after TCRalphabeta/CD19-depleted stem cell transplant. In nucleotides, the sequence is TGTGCCAGCAGCAGCGTCGTGGCCCCGAAGTATGGCTACACCTTC. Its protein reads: CASSSVVAPKYGYTF.